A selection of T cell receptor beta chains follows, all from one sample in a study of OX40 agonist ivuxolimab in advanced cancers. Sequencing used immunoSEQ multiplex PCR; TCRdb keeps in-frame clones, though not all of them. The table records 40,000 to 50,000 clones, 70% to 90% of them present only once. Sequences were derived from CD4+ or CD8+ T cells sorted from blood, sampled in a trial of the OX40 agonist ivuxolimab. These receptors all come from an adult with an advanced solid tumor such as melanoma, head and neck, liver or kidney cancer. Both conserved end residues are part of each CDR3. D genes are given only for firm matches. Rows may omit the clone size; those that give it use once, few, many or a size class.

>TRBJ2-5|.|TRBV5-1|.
CASSLSEGGLETQYF
TGCGCCAGCAGCTTGTCAGAGGGGGGTCTAGAGACCCAGTACTTC
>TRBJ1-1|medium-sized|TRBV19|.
CASSRGRGWGTEAFF
TGTGCCAGTAGTAGAGGGAGGGGATGGGGGACTGAAGCTTTCTTT
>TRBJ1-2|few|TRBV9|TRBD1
CASSGKTGSYGYTF
TGTGCCAGCAGCGGGAAGACAGGGAGCTATGGCTACACCTTC
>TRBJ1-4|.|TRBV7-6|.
CASSGGAGVEEKLFF
TGTGCCAGCAGCGGCGGGGCAGGAGTTGAAGAAAAACTGTTTTTT
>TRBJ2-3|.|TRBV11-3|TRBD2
CASSFSGGAGEDTQYF
TGTGCCAGCAGCTTTAGCGGGGGGGCCGGGGAAGATACGCAGTATTTT
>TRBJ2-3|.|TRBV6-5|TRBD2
CASSSSGGTGDTQYF
TGTGCCAGCAGTTCCTCGGGGGGGACCGGGGATACGCAGTATTTT
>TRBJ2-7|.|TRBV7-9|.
CASSLQSYEQYF
TGTGCCAGCAGCCTTCAGTCCTACGAGCAGTACTTC
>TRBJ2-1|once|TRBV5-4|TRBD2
CASSPGTSGAYNEQFF
TGTGCCAGCAGCCCGGGGACTAGCGGGGCGTACAATGAGCAGTTCTTC
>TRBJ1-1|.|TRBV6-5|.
CASSPTGMNTEAFF
TGTGCCAGCAGTCCTACAGGGATGAACACTGAAGCTTTCTTT
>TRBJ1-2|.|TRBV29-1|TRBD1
CSALTGSYGYTF
TGCAGCGCACTGACAGGGAGCTATGGCTACACCTTC
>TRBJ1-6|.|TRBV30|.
CAWASSYNSPLHF
TGTGCCTGGGCCAGCTCCTATAATTCACCCCTCCACTTT
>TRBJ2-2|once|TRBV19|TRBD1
CASSTDRQGTGELFF
TGTGCCAGTAGTACAGACAGACAGGGGACCGGGGAGCTGTTTTTT
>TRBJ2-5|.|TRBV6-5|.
CASSYSGETQYF
TGTGCCAGCAGTTACTCGGGAGAGACCCAGTACTTC
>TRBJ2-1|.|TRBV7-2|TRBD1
CASSAQTGGPPYNEQFF
TGTGCCAGCAGCGCCCAGACAGGGGGCCCCCCGTACAATGAGCAGTTCTTC
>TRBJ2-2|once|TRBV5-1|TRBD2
CASSLSLASVDTGELFF
TGCGCCAGCAGCTTGTCACTAGCGAGCGTGGACACCGGGGAGCTGTTTTTT
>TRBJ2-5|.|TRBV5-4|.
CASSWGLADLRPETQYF
TGTGCCAGCAGCTGGGGGCTAGCGGACCTCCGGCCGGAGACCCAGTACTTC
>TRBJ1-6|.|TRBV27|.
CASSSYNSPLHF
TGTGCCAGCAGCTCCTATAATTCACCCCTCCACTTT
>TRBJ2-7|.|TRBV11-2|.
CASSLEGHPNYEQYF
TGTGCCAGCAGCTTAGAAGGGCACCCAAACTACGAGCAGTACTTC
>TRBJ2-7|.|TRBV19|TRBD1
CASKRTGPYEQYF
TGTGCCAGTAAGAGGACAGGGCCCTACGAGCAGTACTTC
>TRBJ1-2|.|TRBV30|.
CAWSRDRPYGYTF
TGTGCCTGGAGCCGGGACCGGCCTTATGGCTACACCTTC
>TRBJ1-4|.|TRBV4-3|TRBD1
CASSQPGQGAGEKLFF
TGCGCCAGCAGCCAGCCCGGACAGGGGGCAGGTGAAAAACTGTTTTTT
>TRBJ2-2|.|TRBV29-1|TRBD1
CSVQTGLNTGELFF
TGCAGCGTTCAGACAGGGCTGAACACCGGGGAGCTGTTTTTT
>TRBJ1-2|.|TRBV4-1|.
CASSQEWQDYGYTF
TGCGCCAGCAGCCAAGAATGGCAAGACTATGGCTACACCTTC
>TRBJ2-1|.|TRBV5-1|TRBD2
CASSLLGGVDNEQFF
TGCGCCAGCAGCTTGCTGGGGGGGGTAGACAATGAGCAGTTCTTC
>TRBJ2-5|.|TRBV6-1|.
CASSEMLGFVETQYF
TGTGCCAGCAGTGAGATGTTAGGGTTCGTAGAGACCCAGTACTTC